This T cell receptor (beta chain) is drawn from a study of cytomegalovirus exposure and HLA in healthy donors. Study-wide background: Of all 400 or so donors who were genotyped, roughly 81% belonged to the Caucasian-associated ancestry cluster. Study results and caveats: Owing to their indistinguishability, certain V segments, notably TRBV6-2 and TRBV6-3, were excluded. A link between a missense DCLRE1C variant and TCR beta V- and J-gene trimming emerged from a later analysis. The majority of TCR sequences were rare, yet some public TCRs appeared in many donors.

The CDR3 spans 14 residues. Germline-derived CDR1 and CDR2 are SGDLS and YYNGEE. Unmatched junction bases numbered 5, after V lost 2 bases and J lost 4 bases. Remarks on this clone: Its target is unknown.

The primer mix had 60 Vbeta and 13 Jbeta primers. Assay used: immunoSEQ multiplex PCR; TCRdb lists only in-frame clones, some missing. The table lists about 160,000 clones, around 76% of them singletons. The V gene is TRBV9, the J gene TRBJ2-7; 8 bases line up with TRBD2. The receptor was isolated from a female donor in good health and CMV-seronegative. The material sequenced was PBMCs. The CDR3 region has the DNA TGTGCCAGCAGCGTCGGGGGGGACGGGTACGAGCAGTACTTC. Its protein is CASSVGGDGYEQYF.